The sequence of this TCR beta chain was determined in a study of control samples from healthy donors and cancer patients (dated by TCRdb to 2018 to 2021). As concerns this clone: No cognate antigen has been identified for it. No base qualities exist here, and no much larger clone lies one base off it.

The CDR3 covers 13 residues, taking in both the cysteine and the phenylalanine. Here the CDR3 DNA is all that survives: 39 bases in frame from base 1. Trimming at the junction amounts to 5 bases on V and 5 bases on J, and the germline ends lie 10 bases apart. Looking up the germline V gene yields CDR1 MRHNA and CDR2 SNTAGT. Library preparation used the immunoSEQ multiplex PCR assay. TCRdb carries this immuneACCESS record with in-frame sequences only. Its versions omit some clonotypes, under half of them owing to an unresolved V gene in the studies checked, with the rest unexplained. Within this sample are more than 95,000 clones, with around 88% of them counted one time only. The top ten hold about a fifth of the sample.

The receptor was isolated from a man aged 55 to 70 with lung cancer. Material for sequencing was PBMCs. Rearrangement joined TRBV6-4 to TRBJ2-1; too little of a D gene remains to name it. The DNA sequence follows: TGTGCCAGCAGTCAAGGGTGGAACAATGAGCAGTTCTTC. This sequence encodes CASSQGWNNEQFF.